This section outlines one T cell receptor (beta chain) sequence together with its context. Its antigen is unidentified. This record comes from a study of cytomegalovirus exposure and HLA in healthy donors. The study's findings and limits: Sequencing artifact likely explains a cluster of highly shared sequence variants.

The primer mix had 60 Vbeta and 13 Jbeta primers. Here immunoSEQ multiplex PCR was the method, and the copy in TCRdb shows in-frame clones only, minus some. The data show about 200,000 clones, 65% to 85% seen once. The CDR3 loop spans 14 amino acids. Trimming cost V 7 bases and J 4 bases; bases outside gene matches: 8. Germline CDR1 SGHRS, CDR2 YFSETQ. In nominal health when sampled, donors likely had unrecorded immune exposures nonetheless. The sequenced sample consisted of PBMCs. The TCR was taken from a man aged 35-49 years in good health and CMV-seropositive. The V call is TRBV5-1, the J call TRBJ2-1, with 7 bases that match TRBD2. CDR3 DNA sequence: TGCGCCAGCGCCCTAGCGGCCCATTACAATGAGCAGTTCTTC. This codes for CASALAAHYNEQFF.